The 24 T cell receptor beta chains in this list originate from one sample, sequenced in a study of cytomegalovirus exposure and HLA in healthy donors. In the PCR, 60 Vbeta and 13 Jbeta primers were used. Assay: immunoSEQ multiplex PCR; the TCRdb copy retains only in-frame clones and omits some. The sample lists more than 95,000 clones; 60% to 80% were seen once. Sequenced material: PBMCs. These receptors were collected from a man aged 25 to 40 in good health and CMV-seronegative.

This rearrangement joins TRBV30 to TRBJ1-2, with D hard to call. The CDR3 length is 14 residues. Germline V gene lookup returns CDR1 GTSNPN and CDR2 SVGIG (reference sequence). Trimming shortened V by 2 bases and J by 0 bases, and 10 bases separated the two germline ends. The CDR3 DNA reads TGTGCCTGGAGTACGGGGTCTTCTAACTATGGCTACACCTTC. Protein sequence: CAWSTGSSNYGYTF.

The chain is built from TRBV5-5 and TRBJ2-7; a weak D match, TRBD1 (6 bases). V lost 2 bases and J 3 bases, leaving 9 bases between the germline ends. Looked up from germline, CDR1 is SGHKS and CDR2 is YYEKEE (reference sequence). This CDR3 is built from 13 residues. The CDR3 DNA sequence: TGTGCCAGCAGCTTCATGACAGGCTACGAGCAGTACTTC. Protein sequence: CASSFMTGYEQYF. Full variable domain (outside the CDR3, taken from reference TRBV5-5 and TRBJ2-7): DAGVTQSPTHLIKTRGQQVTLRCSPISGHKSVSWYQQVLGQGPQFIFQYYEKEERGRGNFPDRFSARQFPNYSSELNVNALLLGDSALYLCASSFMTGYEQYFGPGTRLTVT.

V usage is TRBV6-6 and J usage is TRBJ1-3; the D is unclear. This CDR3 region has 16 residues. Germline V gives CDR1 MNHNY, CDR2 SVGAGI (reference sequence). Trimming shortened V by 0 bases and J by 0 bases, and 9 bases separated the two germline ends. The CDR3 region is CASSYSERSSGNTIYF. In DNA form, the CDR3 reads TGTGCCAGCAGTTACTCAGAACGGAGCTCTGGAAACACCATATATTTT.

V and J are TRBV30 and TRBJ1-5; D unresolved. Deletions cut 0 bases from V and 6 bases from J, with 9 bases between. CDR1 GTSNPN and CDR2 SVGIG come from the germline V gene (reference sequence). The CDR3 is made up of 13 amino acids. The CDR3 coding sequence is TGTGCCTGGAGTGTACATTCGGGTCAGCCCCAGCATTTT. As protein: CAWSVHSGQPQHF.

The genes are TRBV5-5 and TRBJ1-2; weak D call: TRBD1 (5 bases). Germline CDR1 and CDR2: SGHKS and YYEKEE (reference sequence). This CDR3 is 15 amino acids long. Trimming pared 1 base from V and 4 bases from J, leaving 14 bases between. CDR3 region: CASSLMPGWSYGYTF. The CDR3 DNA follows: TGTGCCAGCAGCTTGATGCCAGGGTGGTCCTATGGCTACACCTTC.

This clone was found a few times. The chain links TRBV5-4 to TRBJ1-3, with D maybe TRBD1 (6 bases). Germline assignment: CDR1 SGHNT and CDR2 YYREEE (reference sequence). The CDR3 runs to 16 residues. V was pared by 3 bases and J by 2 bases, with 15 bases between. The CDR3 bases are TGTGCCAGCAGCTCTAAAACAGGGAAAGCTGGAAACACCATATATTTT. Its protein product is CASSSKTGKAGNTIYF. The whole variable domain, remainder taken from reference TRBV5-4 and TRBJ1-3, is ETGVTQSPTHLIKTRGQQVTLRCSSQSGHNTVSWYQQALGQGPQFIFQYYREEENGRGNFPPRFSGLQFPNYSSELNVNALELDDSALYLCASSSKTGKAGNTIYFGEGSWLTVV.

The chain links TRBV7-9 to TRBJ2-3, with D tentatively TRBD1 (5 bases). Germline V lookup: CDR1 SEHNR, CDR2 FQNEAQ (reference sequence). The CDR3 sequence is 12 residues long. Trimming removed 3 bases at V and 6 bases at J, with 7 bases between. CDR3 nucleotides: TGTGCCAGCAGCTTTGGGGCGGATACGCAGTATTTT. It is translated as CASSFGADTQYF. Full variable domain (rest looked up from reference TRBV7-9 and TRBJ2-3): DTGVSQNPRHKITKRGQNVTFRCDPISEHNRLYWYRQTLGQGPEFLTYFQNEAQLEKSRLLSDRFSAERPKGSFSTLEIQRTEQGDSAMYLCASSFGADTQYFGPGTRLTVL.

This chain links TRBV6-5 with TRBJ1-2, with a weak D call TRBD1 (5 bases). The CDR3 is 13 residues long. Deletions cut 5 bases from V and 4 bases from J, with 11 bases between. Germline CDR1 and CDR2: MNHEY and SVGAGI. The CDR3 sequence: CASSRGVGYGYTF. The CDR3 nucleotides read TGTGCCAGCAGTCGGGGGGTCGGCTATGGCTACACCTTC.

V gene TRBV27 combines with J gene TRBJ2-2; TRBD1 agrees at 8 bases. CDR1 MNHEY and CDR2 SMNVEV come from the germline V gene (reference sequence). The CDR3 loop spans 16 amino acids. V trimming: 5 bases; J trimming: 3 bases; junction bases outside the gene matches: 8. The chain's CDR3 is CASSASTGEYTGELFF. The CDR3 DNA sequence: TGTGCCAGCAGTGCCTCGACAGGGGAATACACCGGGGAGCTGTTTTTT.

This clone was detected only once. This rearrangement joins TRBV28 to TRBJ1-2, with a tentative D call TRBD1 (5 bases). CDR1 MDHEN and CDR2 SYDVKM come from the germline V gene. The CDR3 consists of 14 residues. V was clipped by 1 base and J by 8 bases, with 14 bases between them. CDR3 coding DNA: TGTGCCAGCAGTTTATTTAGTCAGGGTACGGGCTACACCTTC. Translation: CASSLFSQGTGYTF.

The chain employs TRBV5-6 and TRBJ2-3; D might be TRBD2 (5 bases). The CDR3 is 15 amino acids. Trimming stripped 5 bases from V and 0 bases from J, with 13 bases between. Germline V gene data show CDR1 as SGHDT and CDR2 as YYEEEE. This chain's CDR3 is CASSLPGSSTDTQYF. DNA for the CDR3: TGTGCCAGCAGTTTGCCGGGATCGAGCACAGATACGCAGTATTTT. Variable domain in full (rest from reference TRBV5-6 and TRBJ2-3): DAGVTQSPTHLIKTRGQQVTLRCSPKSGHDTVSWYQQALGQGPQFIFQYYEEEERQRGNFPDRFSGHQFPNYSSELNVNALLLGDSALYLCASSLPGSSTDTQYFGPGTRLTVL.

This clone has a handful of counts. CDR3 nucleotide sequence: TGTGCCAGTAGTATGTGGAGCTTAGGCTACACCTTC. Its translation is CASSMWSLGYTF. The rearrangement uses TRBV19 and TRBJ1-2; D is uncertain. The CDR3 is 12 amino acids. Trimming took off 3 bases at V and 8 bases at J, with 10 bases between the two ends. Germline CDR1 LNHDA, CDR2 SQIVND (reference sequence).

DNA for the CDR3: TGTGCCAGCAGCGCGAACCCAATAAAGCGGGGCTTACAAGAGACCCAGTACTTC. Protein: CASSANPIKRGLQETQYF. The rearrangement uses TRBV9 and TRBJ2-5; TRBD2 aligns across 7 bases. This CDR3 contains 18 residues. The germline V gene encodes CDR1 SGDLS and CDR2 YYNGEE. Trimming took 3 bases from V and 2 from J; bases not matched to a gene: 16.

The rearrangement links TRBV28 to TRBJ2-7; the D gene is possibly TRBD1 (6 bases). V was shortened by 5 bases and J by 5 bases, with 13 bases between the two germline ends. From germline, CDR1 is MDHEN and CDR2 SYDVKM. CDR3 length: 13 residues. CDR3 coding DNA: TGTGCCAGCAGTACACAGGGAGTCCACGAGCAGTACTTC. Translation gives CASSTQGVHEQYF.

J is TRBJ2-1 and V is TRBV7-6, with D hard to call. Trimming cost V 5 bases and J 0 bases, with 14 bases left between them. Germline values: CDR1 SGHVS, CDR2 FNYEAQ. The CDR3 consists of 16 residues. The CDR3 sequence: CASSRVVSSSYNEQFF. CDR3 sequence (DNA): TGTGCCAGCAGCCGGGTGGTTAGTAGCTCCTACAATGAGCAGTTCTTC.

This clone has just a few counts. The chain joins TRBV5-5 to TRBJ2-7, with 7 bases matching TRBD2. The germline V gene has CDR1 SGHKS and CDR2 YYEKEE (reference sequence). The CDR3 loop spans 14 amino acids. V was clipped by 3 bases and J by 5 bases; unmatched bases: 8. CDR3 amino acids: CASSWGTGGNEQYF. CDR3 nucleotide sequence: TGTGCCAGCAGCTGGGGGACGGGGGGAAACGAGCAGTACTTC. Full variable domain (remainder filled in from reference TRBV5-5 and TRBJ2-7): DAGVTQSPTHLIKTRGQQVTLRCSPISGHKSVSWYQQVLGQGPQFIFQYYEKEERGRGNFPDRFSARQFPNYSSELNVNALLLGDSALYLCASSWGTGGNEQYFGPGTRLTVT.

The chain recombines TRBV6-6 with TRBJ2-3, with 7 bases matching TRBD1. The V and J ends lost 6 bases and 6 bases, in that order; junction bases with no gene match: 15. The CDR3 totals 16 residues. Germline loops: CDR1 MNHNY, CDR2 SVGAGI (reference sequence). The CDR3 DNA reads TGTGCCAGCAGCTACCCCCAGGGGGTGTCTCGGGATACGCAGTATTTT. It encodes CASSYPQGVSRDTQYF.

The chain combines TRBV20-1 with TRBJ1-2; no definite D call. The germline V gene has CDR1 DFQATT and CDR2 SNEGSKA (reference sequence). The CDR3 extends over 10 amino acids. V was clipped by 5 bases and J by 7 bases, with 8 bases between them. The CDR3 region has the DNA TGCAGTGCTCCGCGATCTGGCTACACCTTC. Amino acid sequence: CSAPRSGYTF.

The chain carries TRBV9 and TRBJ2-7; TRBD2 matches 9 bases. Germline V gives CDR1 SGDLS, CDR2 YYNGEE. The CDR3 has 13 residues. V lost 7 bases, J lost 3 bases, and 5 bases stayed unmatched. CDR3 amino acids: CASGGLASYEQYF. As DNA, the CDR3 is TGTGCCAGCGGGGGACTAGCTAGCTACGAGCAGTACTTC.

This clone came up once. This chain joins TRBV10-3 and TRBJ1-2, with D perhaps matching TRBD1 (5 bases). Trimming removed 0 bases from V and 3 bases from J, with 14 bases in between. Germline CDR1 and CDR2: ENHRY and SYGVKD. This CDR3 contains 16 residues. CDR3 loop: CAISESTGEGYYGYTF. CDR3 bases: TGTGCCATCAGTGAGTCGACTGGGGAGGGGTACTATGGCTACACCTTC.

DNA for the CDR3: TGTGCCAGCAGCGTCCTTCATTCTAGCGGACAAGAGACCCAGTACTTC. As protein: CASSVLHSSGQETQYF. The V gene is TRBV9, the J gene TRBJ2-5; 7 nucleotides match TRBD2. CDR1 is SGDLS, CDR2 YYNGEE, per germline. V trimming: 2 bases; J trimming: 2 bases; junction bases outside the gene matches: 9. The CDR3 runs to 16 residues.

The chain links TRBV2 to TRBJ1-3; maybe TRBD1 (6 bases). CDR1 SNHLY and CDR2 FYNNEI come from the germline V gene. The V end lost 6 bases, the J end lost 0 bases, and 12 bases lay between the germline ends. This CDR3 has 15 residues. The CDR3 protein is CASSGTGYSGNTIYF. The CDR3 DNA follows: TGTGCCAGCAGCGGTACAGGGTACTCTGGAAACACCATATATTTT. Full variable domain (rest looked up from reference TRBV2 and TRBJ1-3): EPEVTQTPSHQVTQMGQEVILRCVPISNHLYFYWYRQILGQKVEFLVSFYNNEISEKSEIFDDQFSVERPDGSNFTLKIRSTKLEDSAMYFCASSGTGYSGNTIYFGEGSWLTVV.

This chain connects TRBV30 to TRBJ2-1; 10 bases line up with TRBD2. The CDR3 is 14 residues long. CDR1 GTSNPN and CDR2 SVGIG come from the germline V gene (reference sequence). The V and J ends lost 0 bases and 9 bases, in that order; junction bases with no gene match: 5. The CDR3 bases are TGTGCCTGGAGTGTGTTAGCGGGGGGCCGTGAGCAGTTCTTC. This encodes CAWSVLAGGREQFF.

This clone showed up just once. The rearrangement uses TRBV27 and TRBJ2-5; 9 positions agree with TRBD2. CDR1 and CDR2 (germline): MNHEY, SMNVEV (reference sequence). There are 16 residues in the CDR3. V was clipped by 5 bases and J by 3 bases; unmatched bases: 10. CDR3 amino acids: CASSAYPVAGEETQYF. The DNA of the CDR3 is TGTGCCAGCAGTGCTTACCCGGTAGCGGGGGAAGAGACCCAGTACTTC.